One and the same sample provided the 22 T cell receptor beta chains below, sequenced in a study of PD-1 blockade in classical Hodgkin lymphoma (dated by TCRdb to the early 2020s). The library was prepared using the immunoSEQ multiplex PCR assay. In its TCRdb copy, this immuneACCESS table keeps in-frame sequences only and misses some clones. Where compared with another copy, unresolved V genes explain less than half of these, and the others have no known cause. Across this sample there are some 18,000 clones, with 82% seen only once. Together, the top ten hold roughly a quarter of the sample. Read against the paper, the sample's time point label means: cycle 2 day 1 (C2D1) of nivolumab. All trial patients had relapsed after autologous stem cell transplantation, with cohorts A, B and C differing in prior brentuximab vedotin exposure. The sample was peripheral blood mononuclear cells (PBMCs), taken before the second cycle of nivolumab. Receptor source: a human donor with classical Hodgkin lymphoma.

This clone was counted a few times. The genes are TRBV5-1 and TRBJ2-1, with 9 bases matching TRBD2. The CDR3 has 16 residues. Germline values: CDR1 SGHRS, CDR2 YFSETQ. J gave up 6 bases and V 4 bases, and 11 bases lay outside the gene matches. CDR3 sequence: CASSTSPGLASNEQFF. Written as DNA, the CDR3 is TGCGCCAGCAGCACGTCTCCGGGACTAGCTTCCAATGAGCAGTTCTTC. Full variable domain (outside the CDR3, taken from reference TRBV5-1 and TRBJ2-1): KAGVTQTPRYLIKTRGQQVTLSCSPISGHRSVSWYQQTPGQGLQFLFEYFSETQRNKGNFPGRFSGRQFSNSRSEMNVSTLELGDSALYLCASSTSPGLASNEQFFGPGTRLTVL.

This chain links TRBV10-3 with TRBJ1-1; TRBD1 is a possible D gene (5 bases). V was cut by 2 bases and J by 5 bases, with 9 bases left in between. The germline CDR1 and CDR2 sequences are ENHRY and SYGVKD. The CDR3 is 13 amino acids. CDR3 nucleotides: TGTGCCATCAGTGAGGCCGGGGCTACTGAAGCTTTCTTT. Translating gives CAISEAGATEAFF.

This clone occurred a few times. This chain connects TRBV7-9 to TRBJ2-6; D is unresolved. The CDR3 has 17 residues. The V end was cut by 3 bases, the J end by 0 bases, with 12 bases between. Per germline, CDR1 SEHNR and CDR2 FQNEAQ (reference sequence). CDR3 protein: CASSLGGSSSGANVLTF. The CDR3 nucleotides read TGTGCCAGCAGCTTGGGTGGGTCCAGCTCTGGGGCCAACGTCCTGACTTTC.

The V and J genes are TRBV15 and TRBJ1-2; tentatively, D is TRBD1 (6 bases). V was cut by 3 bases and J by 8 bases, with 22 bases left in between. There are 16 residues in the CDR3. The germline V gene has CDR1 LNHNV and CDR2 YYDKDF (reference sequence). The CDR3 protein is CATSRSLVRGIAGYTF. For the CDR3, the DNA is TGTGCCACCAGCAGGTCCTTAGTAAGGGGGATAGCGGGCTACACCTTC.

This CDR3 is CASSQAGTGGWDEQYF. The CDR3 DNA reads as TGCGCCAGCAGCCAGGCCGGGACAGGGGGCTGGGACGAGCAGTACTTC. The chain employs TRBV4-1 and TRBJ2-7; the match to TRBD1 covers 12 bases. V was pared by 3 bases and J by 5 bases, with 8 bases of the junction left unmatched. There are 16 residues in the CDR3. CDR1 and CDR2 from the germline V gene are MGHRA and YSYEKL.

This clone was counted once. The chain recombines TRBV10-3 with TRBJ1-1, with TRBD1 matching over 8 bases. Trimming took 6 bases from V and 6 from J; bases not matched to a gene: 6. Germline V gene lookup returns CDR1 ENHRY and CDR2 SYGVKD. The CDR3 contains 13 residues. CDR3 bases: TGTGCCATCAGACTGGACAGGGCCGCTGAAGCTTTCTTT. Its translation is CAIRLDRAAEAFF.

The chain combines TRBV14 with TRBJ2-2; perhaps TRBD1 as D (6 bases). CDR1 is SGHDN, CDR2 FVKESK, per germline. Trimming pared 2 bases from V and 3 bases from J, leaving 10 bases between. The CDR3 is 15 amino acids. The DNA for the CDR3 is TGTGCCAGCAGCCAAACAGGGAAATACACCGGGGAGCTGTTTTTT. The encoded protein is CASSQTGKYTGELFF.

This clone is medium-sized by share. This sequence joins TRBV29-1 and TRBJ1-5, with 7 bases matching TRBD1. The CDR3 sequence is 15 residues long. After removal of 4 bases from V and 1 base from J, the junction contained 7 bases not matched to a gene. Germline values: CDR1 SQVTM, CDR2 ANQGSEA. This chain's CDR3 is CSVVWQGVSNQPQHF. For the CDR3, the DNA is TGCAGCGTTGTCTGGCAGGGGGTAAGCAATCAGCCCCAGCATTTT. Using reference TRBV29-1 and TRBJ1-5 for the parts outside the CDR3, the full variable domain is SAVISQKPSRDICQRGTSLTIQCQVDSQVTMMFWYRQQPGQSLTLIATANQGSEATYESGFVIDKFPISRPNLTFSTLTVSNMSPEDSSIYLCSVVWQGVSNQPQHFGDGTRLSIL.

The chain carries TRBV5-1 and TRBJ2-1; D remains ambiguous. The CDR3 loop spans 14 amino acids. V gave up 0 bases and J gave up 9 bases, with 13 bases separating them. Germline values: CDR1 SGHRS, CDR2 YFSETQ. This CDR3 reads CASSLVVEGAEQFF. DNA for the CDR3: TGCGCCAGCAGCTTGGTGGTAGAAGGTGCTGAGCAGTTCTTC. Full variable domain (outside the CDR3, taken from reference TRBV5-1 and TRBJ2-1): KAGVTQTPRYLIKTRGQQVTLSCSPISGHRSVSWYQQTPGQGLQFLFEYFSETQRNKGNFPGRFSGRQFSNSRSEMNVSTLELGDSALYLCASSLVVEGAEQFFGPGTRLTVL.

The V gene is TRBV7-9, the J gene TRBJ2-7; TRBD1 matches at 8 bases. V shed 6 bases, J shed 3 bases, and the junction held 4 bases outside the gene matches. The germline V gene has CDR1 SEHNR and CDR2 FQNEAQ (reference sequence). This CDR3 spans 13 amino acids. CDR3 protein: CASSQTGGYEQYF. The CDR3 DNA reads as TGTGCCAGCAGTCAAACAGGGGGCTACGAGCAGTACTTC.

The chain combines TRBV10-3 with TRBJ2-2; tentatively, D is TRBD1 or TRBD2 (6 bases each). V lost 0 bases and J lost 1, with 9 bases in between. The CDR3 runs 16 residues. The germline gives CDR1 ENHRY, CDR2 SYGVKD. The CDR3 is CAISESGGRNTGELFF. The DNA of the CDR3 is TGTGCCATCAGTGAGTCCGGGGGCCGGAACACCGGGGAGCTGTTTTTT.

The chain links TRBV5-5 to TRBJ2-7, with D perhaps matching TRBD2 (5 bases). Germline V gene lookup returns CDR1 SGHKS and CDR2 YYEKEE (reference sequence). This CDR3 has 15 amino acids. V was clipped by 0 bases and J by 2 bases, with 12 bases between them. The CDR3 here is CASSLELGSPYEQYF. The CDR3 coding sequence is TGTGCCAGCAGCTTGGAATTGGGGAGTCCCTACGAGCAGTACTTC. Supplemented by reference TRBV5-5 and TRBJ2-7, the full variable domain reads DAGVTQSPTHLIKTRGQQVTLRCSPISGHKSVSWYQQVLGQGPQFIFQYYEKEERGRGNFPDRFSARQFPNYSSELNVNALLLGDSALYLCASSLELGSPYEQYFGPGTRLTVT.

The chain links TRBV5-1 to TRBJ1-6; D is possibly TRBD1 (5 bases). This CDR3 spans 16 amino acids. V shed 0 bases and J shed 5 bases, with 12 bases lying between them. The germline CDR1 and CDR2 sequences are SGHRS and YFSETQ. CDR3 protein: CASSLGVAGNNSPLHF. CDR3 DNA sequence: TGCGCCAGCAGCTTGGGGGTGGCAGGGAATAATTCACCCCTCCACTTT.

The rearrangement uses TRBV18 and TRBJ2-5; 7 nucleotides align to TRBD1. The CDR3 contains 14 residues. Trimming cost V 1 base and J 3 bases; bases outside gene matches: 2. Germline CDR1 KGHSH, CDR2 LQKENI. The CDR3 bases are TGTGCCAGCTCACCACGAGACAGGGAAGAGACCCAGTACTTC. Translating gives CASSPRDREETQYF. Full variable domain (rest looked up from reference TRBV18 and TRBJ2-5): NAGVMQNPRHLVRRRGQEARLRCSPMKGHSHVYWYRQLPEEGLKFMVYLQKENIIDESGMPKERFSAEFPKEGPSILRIQQVVRGDSAAYFCASSPRDREETQYFGPGTRLLVL.

The chain is built from TRBV6-1 and TRBJ1-5; TRBD1 matches at 9 bases. The CDR3 has 14 residues. Germline V CDR1 and CDR2: MNHNS, SASEGT. Trimming at V came to 8 bases and at J to 5 bases, leaving 7 bases not matched to a gene. For the CDR3, the DNA is TGTGCCAGCCGGGACAGGGAAAAAGATCAGCCCCAGCATTTT. It is translated as CASRDREKDQPQHF.

The chain joins TRBV15 to TRBJ1-6; the D is unclear. V lost 1 base to trimming and J lost 8 bases, with 12 bases between them. This CDR3 region has 15 residues. CDR1 LNHNV and CDR2 YYDKDF come from the germline V gene (reference sequence). For the CDR3, the DNA is TGTGCCACCAGCAGAGGCGCAGCGAGGGATTCACCCCTCCACTTT. This translates into CATSRGAARDSPLHF.

Note on this clone: The same CDR3 can be traced to other DNA sequences in this sample. The chain recombines TRBV9 with TRBJ2-5; 9 nucleotides line up with TRBD2. There are 16 residues in the CDR3. Trimming at V came to 0 bases and at J to 5 bases, leaving 8 bases not matched to a gene. Germline CDR1 reads SGDLS; CDR2 reads YYNGEE. CDR3 DNA sequence: TGTGCCAGCAGCGTAGTGGGCGGGGGGGGTTGGGAGACCCAGTACTTC. Translation: CASSVVGGGGWETQYF.

The chain recombines TRBV4-3 with TRBJ2-3, with D maybe TRBD1 (6 bases). V lost 4 bases and J lost 4, with 9 bases in between. The CDR3 extends over 13 amino acids. Germline V lookup: CDR1 LGHNA, CDR2 YSLEER. Written as DNA, the CDR3 is TGCGCCAGCAGCCGCCGACAGGCAGATACGCAGTATTTT. Protein: CASSRRQADTQYF.

This chain links TRBV9 with TRBJ1-2; no reliable D call. V was pared by 0 bases and J by 4 bases, with 10 bases between. The germline CDR1 and CDR2 sequences are SGDLS and YYNGEE. There are 14 residues in the CDR3. The CDR3 reads CASSVATATYGYTF. The CDR3, as DNA: TGTGCCAGCAGCGTAGCTACGGCCACCTATGGCTACACCTTC.

The gene calls are TRBV6-5 and TRBJ2-7, with 7 bases aligning to TRBD2. Germline V lookup: CDR1 MNHEY, CDR2 SVGAGI. The J segment lost 0 bases and the V segment lost 7 bases, leaving 3 bases of the junction unmatched. This CDR3 spans 13 amino acids. For the CDR3, the DNA is TGTGCCAGCACCGGCGGGGGCTCCTACGAGCAGTACTTC. Amino acids: CASTGGGSYEQYF.

This chain links TRBV9 with TRBJ2-5; TRBD2 matches 8 bases. V was pared by 3 bases and J by 0 bases, with 4 bases of the junction left unmatched. The CDR3 spans 15 residues. Per the germline V gene, CDR1 is SGDLS and CDR2 is YYNGEE. The CDR3 DNA follows: TGTGCCAGCAGCGGGCGGGGGGAGTACCAAGAGACCCAGTACTTC. Protein: CASSGRGEYQETQYF. Using reference TRBV9 and TRBJ2-5 for the parts outside the CDR3, the full variable domain is DSGVTQTPKHLITATGQRVTLRCSPRSGDLSVYWYQQSLDQGLQFLIQYYNGEERAKGNILERFSAQQFPDLHSELNLSSLELGDSALYFCASSGRGEYQETQYFGPGTRLLVL.

V is TRBV2 and J is TRBJ1-1; D remains ambiguous. CDR3 length: 14 residues. Germline CDR1 reads SNHLY; CDR2 reads FYNNEI. V was cut by 6 bases and J by 0 bases, with 11 bases left in between. CDR3 DNA sequence: TGTGCCAGCAGCTTCGGACGGATGAACACTGAAGCTTTCTTT. Protein: CASSFGRMNTEAFF.